This entry lists 14 T cell receptor beta chains sequenced from one sample in a study of identical twins. Each CDR3 protein is one row after TCRdb ran MiXCR on the 5' RACE reads. The top ten hold around 1.7% of the sample, which has approximately 670,000 distinct CDR3 sequences, roughly 6% seen once. Sequencing was performed on naive T cells sorted from blood. The receptor source for this set is a man younger than 35 in good health.

This clonotype has at least ten counts. The chain uses TRBV7-2 and TRBJ2-7; 9 bases are shared with TRBD1. V lost 5 bases, J lost 5 bases, and 7 bases stayed unmatched. The germline V gene has CDR1 SGHTA and CDR2 FQGNSA. The CDR3 contains 14 residues. CDR3 bases: TGTGCCAGCAGCAACAGGGGGCGCCCCGACGAGCAGTACTTC. It encodes CASSNRGRPDEQYF.

This clonotype was observed at least ten times. The gene calls are TRBV29-1 and TRBJ2-5; D not certain. Germline CDR1 and CDR2: SQVTM and ANQGSEA. The CDR3 totals 12 residues. Trimming took off 3 bases at V and 1 base at J, with 6 bases between the two ends. CDR3 sequence reads: CSVDPSQETQYF. CDR3 in DNA: TGCAGCGTTGACCCCAGCCAAGAGACCCAGTACTTC.

This clonotype appeared many times. The gene calls are TRBV5-1 and TRBJ2-1; 9 nucleotides line up with TRBD1. The CDR3 is 13 residues long. Germline V gene lookup returns CDR1 SGHRS and CDR2 YFSETQ. The ends lost 2 bases at V and 9 bases at J; junction bases unmatched: 3. CDR3 sequence (DNA): TGCGCCAGCAGCTTCGGGACAGGGCTTGAGCAGTTCTTC. Translation: CASSFGTGLEQFF.

This clonotype showed up many times. The rearrangement joins TRBV28 to TRBJ2-3; TRBD2 agrees at 8 bases. Losses at the gene ends were 4 bases for V and 10 bases for J; bases not matched to a gene: 7. Germline values: CDR1 MDHEN, CDR2 SYDVKM. The CDR3 loop spans 13 amino acids. DNA for the CDR3: TGTGCCAGCAGTTCACCTACTAGCGGATCGCAGTATTTT. Its translation: CASSSPTSGSQYF.

This clonotype came up many times. The chain combines TRBV12-3 or TRBV12-4 with TRBJ1-6; 7 nucleotides align to TRBD1. V dropped 8 bases and J dropped 3; count of bases not matched to a gene: 13. This CDR3 spans 17 amino acids. CDR3 sequence: CASAPIFRQGYNSPLHF. DNA of the CDR3: TGTGCCAGCGCCCCTATATTCCGACAGGGCTATAATTCACCCCTCCACTTT.

This clonotype was picked up a small number of times. This chain uses TRBV7-2 with TRBJ2-3, with TRBD2 matching over 10 bases. The CDR3 loop spans 17 amino acids. Per germline, CDR1 SGHTA and CDR2 FQGNSA. The V and J ends lost 1 base and 9 bases, in that order; junction bases with no gene match: 13. The CDR3 here is CASSLVGSAGGPRTQYF. DNA of the CDR3: TGTGCCAGCAGCTTAGTCGGTTCAGCGGGAGGGCCTCGAACGCAGTATTTT.

J is TRBJ2-2 and V is TRBV7-9; TRBD1 agrees at 7 bases. Germline-derived CDR1 and CDR2 are SEHNR and FQNEAQ (reference sequence). V lost 2 bases to trimming and J lost 5 bases; unmatched junction nucleotides: 11. The CDR3 sequence is 17 residues long. CDR3 sequence reads: CASSLTSIPTGTGELFF. DNA for the CDR3: TGTGCCAGCAGCTTAACGTCAATACCGACAGGGACCGGGGAGCTGTTTTTT.

This clonotype has only a few counts. The V gene is TRBV20-1, the J gene TRBJ2-2; unclear D gene. V lost 5 bases and J 6 bases, leaving 7 bases between the germline ends. CDR1 DFQATT and CDR2 SNEGSKA come from the germline V gene (reference sequence). The CDR3 covers 11 residues. CDR3 in amino acids: CSASYPGELFF. In nucleotides, the CDR3 is TGCAGTGCTTCATATCCCGGGGAGCTGTTTTTT.

The chain is built from TRBV7-8 and TRBJ2-3; 7 bases are shared with TRBD2. The CDR3 consists of 15 residues. V shed 8 bases and J 5 bases; nucleotides not matched to a gene: 13. Germline CDR1 reads SGHVS; CDR2 reads FQNEAQ. CDR3 amino acids: CASSTPGLPLDTQYF. CDR3 bases: TGTGCCAGCTCGACTCCGGGACTACCCCTAGATACGCAGTATTTT.

This clonotype came up a few times. This chain links TRBV30 with TRBJ2-7; no firm D call. The CDR3 consists of 11 residues. CDR1 GTSNPN and CDR2 SVGIG come from the germline V gene (reference sequence). V lost 3 bases, J lost 5 bases, and 8 bases lay in between. The CDR3 DNA reads as TGTGCCTGGAGCCGCCTTAACGAGCAGTACGTC. As protein: CAWSRLNEQYV.

In this sample, this clonotype turned up many times. V usage is TRBV4-1 and J usage is TRBJ1-1; TRBD1 might be the D (6 bases). Germline V CDR1 and CDR2: MGHRA, YSYEKL. The CDR3 runs 14 residues. Trimming left V 4 bases short and J 6 bases short, with 15 bases between. The CDR3: CASSRDTGIAEAFF. For the CDR3, the DNA is TGCGCCAGCAGCCGAGACACAGGGATCGCTGAAGCTTTCTTT.

This clonotype was recorded at least ten times. V is TRBV20-1 and J is TRBJ1-2; 7 positions agree with TRBD1. The CDR3 runs 15 residues. V lost 3 bases to trimming and J lost 2 bases; unmatched junction nucleotides: 9. Germline V lookup: CDR1 DFQATT, CDR2 SNEGSKA (reference sequence). In nucleotides, the CDR3 is TGCAGTGCTAGTATGGCTGGCAGGGGGAACTATGGCTACACCTTC. Its translation: CSASMAGRGNYGYTF.

The chain links TRBV14 to TRBJ1-3; 9 nucleotides align to TRBD1. Germline lookup yields CDR1 SGHDN and CDR2 FVKESK. The CDR3 totals 13 residues. V gave up 8 bases and J gave up 2 bases; unmatched junction bases: 1. The CDR3 protein is CASRDRAGNTIYF. The CDR3 DNA is TGTGCCAGCCGGGACAGGGCTGGAAACACCATATATTTT.

This clonotype was seen many times. The genes are TRBV28 and TRBJ2-3; 7 bases map to TRBD1. The germline V gene encodes CDR1 MDHEN and CDR2 SYDVKM. This CDR3 has 15 residues. With 9 bases clipped from V and 0 bases from J, the junction kept 9 bases outside the gene matches. The CDR3 region has the DNA TGTGCCAGGAGGCAACGGGACAGTAGCACAGATACGCAGTATTTT. This codes for CARRQRDSSTDTQYF. Looking up the rest from reference TRBV28 and TRBJ2-3 gives the full variable domain: DVKVTQSSRYLVKRTGEKVFLECVQDMDHENMFWYRQDPGLGLRLIYFSYDVKMKEKGDIPEGYSVSREKKERFSLILESASTNQTSMYLCARRQRDSSTDTQYFGPGTRLTVL.